A single T cell receptor (beta chain) is shown here with its context. Its target is not known. The sample comes from a study of cytomegalovirus exposure and HLA in healthy donors. Study context: From donors who were HLA-typed, an early data release held about 85 million unique TCRs. Study-level points and caveats: Data from an earlier analysis indicated that most TCR beta V segments were productive either about 87% or about 30% of the time. Association with HLA alleles at 0.05 false discovery rate was found for 15,000 to 20,000 TCR beta sequences in a later analysis. As immune exposure information, only CMV serostatus was available.

A multiplex PCR was run with 60 Vbeta primers and 13 Jbeta primers. Here immunoSEQ multiplex PCR was the method, and the copy in TCRdb shows in-frame clones only, minus some. The sample has about 32,000 clones. Trimming left V 0 bases short and J 6 bases short, with 11 bases between. CDR1 is LGHNA, CDR2 YNFKEQ, per germline. This CDR3 is 14 amino acids long. The gene calls are TRBV4-2 and TRBJ2-5; TRBD2 might be the D (5 bases). The sequence was collected from a female donor in good health and CMV-seronegative. Sequenced sample: PBMCs. CDR3 nucleotides: TGTGCCAGCAGCCAAGACATAGCCGGGAAGACCCAGTACTTC. It encodes CASSQDIAGKTQYF.